Below are 19 T cell receptor beta chains sequenced from a single sample in a study of cytomegalovirus exposure and HLA in healthy donors. Both 60 Vbeta primers and 13 Jbeta primers went into the PCR. Sequenced by immunoSEQ multiplex PCR; TCRdb stores in-frame clones only, minus some. This sample yields under 150,000 clones, of which 81% are seen a single time; over 4.5% belongs to the top ten. Sequenced: PBMCs. The receptors were gathered from a woman between 40 and 55 years old in good health and CMV-seropositive.

The chain couples TRBV7-8 to TRBJ1-2; D is perhaps TRBD1 (6 bases). The CDR3 is 13 residues long. Trimming removed 2 bases at V and 8 bases at J, with 12 bases between. Germline V gives CDR1 SGHVS, CDR2 FQNEAQ. The CDR3 region has the DNA TGTGCCAGCAGCTTACTCACAGGGAGCGGCTACACCTTC. Its protein product is CASSLLTGSGYTF.

The gene calls are TRBV27 and TRBJ2-3; weak D call: TRBD2 (6 bases). The CDR3 loop spans 16 amino acids. Germline CDR1 MNHEY, CDR2 SMNVEV (reference sequence). The germline V and J ends were trimmed by 5 bases and 3 bases, with 18 bases remaining between them. CDR3 sequence (DNA): TGTGCCAGCAGTCCCCTTTCGAGCGGGCTAACAGATACGCAGTATTTT. Its translation is CASSPLSSGLTDTQYF.

The chain is built from TRBV9 and TRBJ2-7, with 7 nucleotides matching TRBD2. CDR3 size: 14 residues. With V trimmed by 4 bases and J by 1 base, 5 bases remained unmatched. Germline lookup yields CDR1 SGDLS and CDR2 YYNGEE. The CDR3 here is CASSPGGGSYEQYF. Written as DNA, the CDR3 is TGTGCCAGCAGCCCTGGCGGGGGATCCTACGAGCAGTACTTC.

V gene TRBV5-1 combines with J gene TRBJ1-6; 7 bases fit TRBD1. Germline assignment: CDR1 SGHRS and CDR2 YFSETQ. This CDR3 has 15 residues. With V trimmed by 0 bases and J by 8 bases, 5 bases remained unmatched. CDR3 residues: CASSLEGDSDSPLHF. The CDR3 DNA reads TGCGCCAGCAGCTTGGAGGGGGACAGCGATTCACCCCTCCACTTT. The complete variable domain, with remaining parts taken from reference TRBV5-1 and TRBJ1-6, reads KAGVTQTPRYLIKTRGQQVTLSCSPISGHRSVSWYQQTPGQGLQFLFEYFSETQRNKGNFPGRFSGRQFSNSRSEMNVSTLELGDSALYLCASSLEGDSDSPLHFGNGTRLTVT.

The chain recombines TRBV5-1 with TRBJ1-1; TRBD1 aligns across 8 bases. CDR1 and CDR2 from the germline V gene are SGHRS and YFSETQ. This CDR3 has 14 amino acids. Germline trimming cut 2 bases from V and 7 bases from J; bases unmatched to any gene: 7. CDR3 protein: CASSFEGQDGEAFF. The CDR3 coding sequence is TGCGCCAGCAGCTTCGAGGGACAGGACGGTGAAGCTTTCTTT.

This clone showed up just once. The gene calls are TRBV29-1 and TRBJ1-6, with a weak D call TRBD1 (6 bases). The V gene lost 4 bases and the J gene lost 9 bases, with 13 bases spanning the gap. The CDR3 contains 13 residues. Germline V gives CDR1 SQVTM, CDR2 ANQGSEA. DNA for the CDR3: TGCAGCGTTGGGGAGACAGGAACTTCACCCCTCCACTTT. Its translation is CSVGETGTSPLHF.

This chain uses TRBV6-1 with TRBJ2-1; D is unresolved. The CDR3 totals 14 residues. Trimming stripped 4 bases from V and 1 base from J, with 8 bases between. Germline CDR1 is MNHNS and CDR2 is SASEGT. The CDR3 nucleotides read TGTGCCAGCAGTGCTCTAACTTCCTACAATGAGCAGTTCTTC. The encoded protein is CASSALTSYNEQFF.

The chain recombines TRBV11-2 with TRBJ2-2, with 15 bases fitting TRBD2. Germline lookup yields CDR1 SGHAT and CDR2 FQNNGV. This CDR3 contains 19 residues. The J segment lost 5 bases and the V segment lost 2 bases, leaving 9 bases of the junction unmatched. The CDR3 bases are TGTGCCAGCAGCTTAAGGACTAGCGGGAGGGCCAAGAATACCGGGGAGCTGTTTTTT. Protein: CASSLRTSGRAKNTGELFF. The full variable domain, in which reference TRBV11-2 and TRBJ2-2 provide the parts outside the CDR3, is EAGVAQSPRYKIIEKRQSVAFWCNPISGHATLYWYQQILGQGPKLLIQFQNNGVVDDSQLPKDRFSAERLKGVDSTLKIQPAKLEDSAVYLCASSLRTSGRAKNTGELFFGEGSRLTVL.

The genes are TRBV19 and TRBJ2-4; D may be TRBD2 (7 bases). CDR1 and CDR2 (germline): LNHDA, SQIVND (reference sequence). CDR3 length: 15 residues. V lost 7 bases and J 6 bases, leaving 19 bases between the germline ends. DNA of the CDR3: TGTGCCAGTACCGATATGGGGGCTAGCGGAAACATTCAGTACTTC. It specifies CASTDMGASGNIQYF.

The J gene is TRBJ2-5, the V gene TRBV9; TRBD2 agrees at 8 bases. V trimming: 0 bases; J trimming: 7 bases; junction bases outside the gene matches: 14. CDR3 length: 17 amino acids. Germline loops: CDR1 SGDLS, CDR2 YYNGEE. CDR3 in DNA: TGTGCCAGCAGCGTAGGCCGGGAGGGCCCTGGGGGCGCGACCCAGTACTTC. It encodes CASSVGREGPGGATQYF.

The chain is built from TRBV11-3 and TRBJ2-1; D may be TRBD2 (9 bases). Germline CDR1 and CDR2: SGHNT and YENEEA. V was clipped by 6 bases and J by 9 bases, with 24 bases between them. The CDR3 consists of 16 residues. Here the CDR3 DNA reads TGTGCCAGCAGGGCAGGGGGCGGGGGGGCCGGGGGTGAGCAGTTCTTC. It codes for CASRAGGGGAGGEQFF.

The V gene is TRBV7-9, the J gene TRBJ1-5; D may be TRBD1 (6 bases). The germline gives CDR1 SEHNR, CDR2 FQNEAQ (reference sequence). The CDR3 consists of 15 residues. Between the trimmed V and J ends, which lost 6 bases and 2 bases, there was a span of 14 bases. CDR3 loop: CASRAGADGNQPQHF. The CDR3 DNA reads TGTGCCAGCAGGGCAGGGGCGGACGGCAATCAGCCCCAGCATTTT.

The chain joins TRBV2 to TRBJ2-5; the D is unclear. The end of the DNA aligns better with TRBJ2-7, so the J call may be wrong. The CDR3 runs 13 residues. Per the germline V gene, CDR1 is SNHLY and CDR2 is FYNNEI. Here the CDR3 DNA reads TGTGCCAGCAGTGAAGGGCCATACTACGAGCAGTACTTC. Encoded protein: CASSEGPYYEQYF.

The chain employs TRBV19 and TRBJ1-5; D might be TRBD1 (6 bases). Looked up from germline, CDR1 is LNHDA and CDR2 is SQIVND (reference sequence). Trimming pared 3 bases from V and 7 bases from J, leaving 22 bases between. The CDR3 is 17 residues long. The DNA of the CDR3 is TGTGCCAGTAGTATCCTTTCGATAACAGGGACGGGGCAGCCCCAGCATTTT. Protein product: CASSILSITGTGQPQHF.

This chain connects TRBV7-8 to TRBJ1-2; TRBD1 aligns across 7 bases. This CDR3 is built from 15 residues. With V trimmed by 3 bases and J by 0 bases, 4 bases remained unmatched. The germline gives CDR1 SGHVS, CDR2 FQNEAQ. The CDR3 region has the DNA TGTGCCAGCAGCTTCCCAGGGACAGCTAACTATGGCTACACCTTC. This codes for CASSFPGTANYGYTF.

V gene TRBV7-8 combines with J gene TRBJ2-7, with 14 bases that match TRBD2. Trimming removed 6 bases from V and 3 bases from J; junction bases left unmatched: 4. CDR1 is SGHVS, CDR2 FQNEAQ, per germline. The CDR3 totals 15 residues. Here the CDR3 DNA reads TGTGCCAGCAGACTCGGACTAGCGGGAGGCTACGAGCAGTACTTC. It codes for CASRLGLAGGYEQYF.

The DNA for the CDR3 is TGTGCCTGGAGTCTCCGCAGCGGGGTCGGCACAGATACGCAGTATTTT. This codes for CAWSLRSGVGTDTQYF. This chain connects TRBV30 to TRBJ2-3; 7 positions agree with TRBD2. V was clipped by 2 bases and J by 1 base; unmatched bases: 9. Looked up from germline, CDR1 is GTSNPN and CDR2 is SVGIG (reference sequence). The length of the CDR3 is 16 residues.

The chain links TRBV29-1 to TRBJ1-1, with TRBD1 identical over 8 bases. Unmatched junction bases numbered 9, after V lost 2 bases and J lost 1 base. This CDR3 is built from 16 residues. Germline CDR1 is SQVTM and CDR2 is ANQGSEA. Here the CDR3 DNA reads TGCAGCGTTGAAAATCCAGCGGGACAGGAGAACACTGAAGCTTTCTTT. Encoded protein: CSVENPAGQENTEAFF.

The rearrangement links TRBV25-1 to TRBJ1-2; 7 bases are a match to TRBD1. Trimming at V came to 1 base and at J to 6 bases, leaving 8 bases not matched to a gene. CDR1 MGHDK and CDR2 SYGVNS come from the germline V gene. The CDR3 is 15 residues long. CDR3 bases: TGTGCCAGCAGTGAATGGGGAAGCCAGGGGGATGGCTACACCTTC. Its translation is CASSEWGSQGDGYTF.